The present TCR beta chain was sequenced within a study of control samples from healthy donors and cancer patients. The CDR3 covers 14 residues. The germline V gene has CDR1 KGHSH and CDR2 LQKENI. V lost 3 bases and J 4 bases, leaving 12 bases between the germline ends. Measured with immunoSEQ multiplex PCR; TCRdb has only the in-frame clones, and not every one. The data contain some 79,000 clones, roughly 87% of them singletons. Sequenced: blood. The sequence was collected from a woman aged 45-59 years in good health. The rearrangement uses TRBV18 and TRBJ2-5; tentatively, D is TRBD1 (6 bases). CDR3 in DNA: TGTGCCAGCTCACCGTCAGGGGCCATAGAGACCCAGTACTTC. Translation gives CASSPSGAIETQYF.